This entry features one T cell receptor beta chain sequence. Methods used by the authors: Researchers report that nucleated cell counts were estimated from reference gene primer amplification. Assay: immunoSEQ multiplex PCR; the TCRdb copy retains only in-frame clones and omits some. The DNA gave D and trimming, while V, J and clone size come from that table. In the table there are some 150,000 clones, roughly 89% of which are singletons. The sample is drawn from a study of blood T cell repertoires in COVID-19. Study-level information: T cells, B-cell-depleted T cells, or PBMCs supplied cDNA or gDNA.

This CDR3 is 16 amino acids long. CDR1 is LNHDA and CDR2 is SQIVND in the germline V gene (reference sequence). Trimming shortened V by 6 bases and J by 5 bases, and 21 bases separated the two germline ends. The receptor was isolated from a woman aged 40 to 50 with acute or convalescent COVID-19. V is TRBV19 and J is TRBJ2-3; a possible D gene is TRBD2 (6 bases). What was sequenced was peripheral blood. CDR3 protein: CASRLRDFKGVDTQYF. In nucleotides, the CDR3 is TGTGCCAGTAGACTCCGGGACTTCAAAGGGGTAGATACGCAGTATTTT.